This is a list of T cell receptor beta chains from one sample in a study of T cells in localized non-small cell lung cancer. Generated by immunoSEQ multiplex PCR, the TCRdb table keeps only in-frame clones and is missing some. Of about 54,000 clones listed, under 85% are singletons. Sequenced here: peripheral blood, sampled before any cancer treatment. Source of these receptors: a female donor aged 60 or older with stage II squamous cell lung carcinoma. The CDR3 runs from the conserved cysteine through the conserved F or W. A D gene is named only where the DNA matches it firmly. The size entry is marked missing in some rows and otherwise reads once, few, many or a size class.

v_call	d_call	clone_size	j_call	cdr3_nt	cdr3_aa
TRBV5-8	.	once	TRBJ2-4	TGTGCCAGCAGCTTGTTCGGGGGCCCAAACATTCAGTACTTC	CASSLFGGPNIQYF
TRBV19	.	.	TRBJ1-5	TGTGCCACTCGACGGTGGGATAGCAATCAGCCCCAGCATTTT	CATRRWDSNQPQHF
TRBV7-9	TRBD2	.	TRBJ2-3	TGTGCCAGCAGCCTAGGGACTAGCGGATTGAATACGCAGTATTTT	CASSLGTSGLNTQYF
TRBV4-2	.	.	TRBJ1-2	TGTGCCAGCAGCCGAGAGGTGGCGGGTAGGGCCCCTAACTATGGCTACACCTTC	CASSREVAGRAPNYGYTF
TRBV7-9	.	.	TRBJ1-1	TGTGCCAGCACCCCAGACACGCAGAACACTGAAGCTTTCTTT	CASTPDTQNTEAFF
TRBV18	.	.	TRBJ2-7	TGTGCCAGCTCACCCTCCTGGGAGCAGTACTTC	CASSPSWEQYF
TRBV5-6	.	.	TRBJ1-4	TGTGCCAGCAGCTTGACGAGGACGAGCGAAAAACTGTTTTTT	CASSLTRTSEKLFF
TRBV27	TRBD1	few	TRBJ1-5	TGTGCCAGCAGCCTGGACAGGGGAGGACAGCCCCAGCATTTT	CASSLDRGGQPQHF
TRBV7-9	TRBD1	.	TRBJ2-7	TGTGCCAGCAGCTTGTCTGTGGGGACAGTAGGGTACGAGCAGTACTTC	CASSLSVGTVGYEQYF
TRBV2	TRBD2	.	TRBJ2-3	TGTGCCAGCAGTGGCCAGCGGGGAGCAGATACGCAGTATTTT	CASSGQRGADTQYF
TRBV15	.	.	TRBJ1-3	TGTGCCACCAGCAGAGATCAGGGTTCGGGAAACACCATATATTTT	CATSRDQGSGNTIYF
TRBV25-1	TRBD1	.	TRBJ1-2	TGTGCCAGTGGGGGACAGTCCTATGGCTACACCTTC	CASGGQSYGYTF
TRBV6-6	.	.	TRBJ1-4	TGTGCCAGCAGTTACTCGGGGGTGACTAATGAAAAACTGTTTTTT	CASSYSGVTNEKLFF
TRBV6-5	.	.	TRBJ1-5	TGTGCCAGCAGTTACTCGGAGAATCAGCCCCAGCATTTT	CASSYSENQPQHF
TRBV12-5	TRBD1	.	TRBJ2-7	TGTGCTAGTGGGCTCCGCCCAGGGGGATACAGCTACGAGCAGTACTTC	CASGLRPGGYSYEQYF
TRBV7-9	.	.	TRBJ1-2	TGTGCCAGCAGCACCGGACAGAACTATGGCTACACCTTC	CASSTGQNYGYTF
TRBV11-3	.	once	TRBJ2-7	TGTGCCAGCAGCTTAAGCCAGCTATCCTACGAGCAGTACTTC	CASSLSQLSYEQYF
TRBV7-7	TRBD1	once	TRBJ2-7	TGTGCCAGCAGCTCCAGACAGGGGAACGAGCAGTACTTC	CASSSRQGNEQYF
TRBV2	.	.	TRBJ2-7	TGTGCCAGCAGTACCCCCAGGGTGGGATACGAGCAGTACTTC	CASSTPRVGYEQYF
TRBV7-3	TRBD1	.	TRBJ2-7	TGTGCCAGCAGGACCGGGACAGGGGTCGAGCAGTACTTC	CASRTGTGVEQYF
TRBV6-9	.	.	TRBJ2-7	TGTGCCAGCAGTTATCCCCTGACAGACTACGAGCAGTACTTC	CASSYPLTDYEQYF
TRBV7-2	.	.	TRBJ1-5	TGTGCCAGCAGCTACCAGTTCAATCAGCCCCAGCATTTT	CASSYQFNQPQHF
TRBV28	TRBD2	.	TRBJ2-7	TGTGCCAGCACCCTTCCGTCGACTAGCGGGGGCCTCTCCTACGAGCAGTACTTC	CASTLPSTSGGLSYEQYF
TRBV9	.	.	TRBJ1-6	TGTGCCAGCAGCGTAGCTACGAGGAATTCACCCCTCCACTTT	CASSVATRNSPLHF
TRBV6-1	TRBD1	.	TRBJ1-4	TGTGCCAGCAGTGAACAGGGGGCCCTTCCGGGAAAACTGTTTTTT	CASSEQGALPGKLFF
TRBV19	TRBD1	.	TRBJ1-2	TGTGCCAGTAGGGTGGGGACAGGGGGCCCTGAAGCTGGCTACACCTTC	CASRVGTGGPEAGYTF